This T cell receptor beta chain was identified during a study of OX40 agonist ivuxolimab in advanced cancers. About the full investigation: The costimulatory receptor OX40 (CD134) was targeted by ivuxolimab, a fully human IgG2 agonistic monoclonal antibody. Intravenous ivuxolimab was administered to patients every 2 weeks at six dose levels: 0.01, 0.1, 0.3, 1.5, 3 and 10 mg/kg. Among the roughly 52 dose-escalation patients, about 19 had hepatocellular carcinoma, roughly 15 melanoma, 9 renal cell carcinoma and 9 head and neck cancer. In the dose-escalation cohort, roughly 82% of patients were male, and the mean age was 60 years with a range of roughly 20 to 80. Patients were allowed to have had prior anti-PD-1, anti-PD-L1 or anti-CTLA-4 therapy, and approximately 40% of the dose-escalation patients had been treated with checkpoint inhibitors. Partial responses were achieved by three dose-escalation patients, of whom one had hepatocellular carcinoma and two had cutaneous melanoma. The purpose of peripheral TCRbeta sequencing was to test whether ivuxolimab changed TCR sequence diversity and led to clonal T-cell expansion. The monotherapy dose-escalation portion (N = 52 patients) of the phase I ivuxolimab trial is reported in the paper. What the authors observed across the whole study: At doses of 0.1 to 3.0 mg/kg, clonal expansion of both CD4+ and CD8+ T cells in blood was seen between baseline and week 6. In the 0.1-3.0 mg/kg groups, partial responders had among the lowest normalized peripheral clonal expansion, particularly in CD8+ T cells. After ivuxolimab, CD8+ T cells had more expanded clones than CD4+ T cells on average. The antigen specificity of the peripheral T cells that underwent clonal expansion was not determined. Low levels of normalized T-cell clonal expansion were also shown by some nonresponding patients.

The trial excluded patients who had a history of autoimmune disease or who were on systemic immunosuppression. In every dose cohort, peripheral blood was drawn for TCR sequencing at baseline, cycle 4 day 1, and cycle 7 day 1. The samples were taken from a phase I, first-in-human, multicenter, open-label dose-escalation trial of ivuxolimab. Adults with locally advanced or metastatic head and neck squamous cell, hepatocellular, melanoma or renal cell carcinoma were enrolled in the trial. CD4+ and CD8+ T cells were sorted separately from peripheral blood before TCR sequencing. As concerns this clone: Its specific antigen is unknown. The input lacks base qualities; no much larger clone sits a single base away.

Genomic DNA was isolated from the sorted cells so that the TCRbeta CDR3 region could be sequenced. The immunoSEQ Assay was used for sequencing of TCRbeta CDR3 regions. TCRdb obtained this table from immuneACCESS and retained in-frame rearrangements with V and J assigned. These tables miss some clones; where compared with another copy, unresolved V genes account for less than half of the shortfall, and the remainder is unexplained. The sample has about 50,000 clones on record, 70% to 80% of them singletons. The top ten hold 3.9% of the sample. The CDR3 goes from the cysteine to the phenylalanine over 13 residues. Only the CDR3 region is kept as DNA, spanning 39 bases read in frame from base 1.

The source is an adult with an advanced solid tumor such as melanoma, head and neck, liver or kidney cancer. Sequences were derived from CD4+ or CD8+ T cells sorted from blood, sampled in a trial of the OX40 agonist ivuxolimab. The rearrangement joined TRBV1 to TRBJ2-7; TRBD2 was called by the table and not checked on the DNA. TRBV1 is recorded as a pseudogene. CDR3 protein: CTSSRGGGYEQYF. The DNA sequence follows: TGCACCAGCAGCCGTGGCGGGGGGTACGAGCAGTACTTC.